This entry concerns a single T cell receptor (beta chain). The data originate from a study of blood T cell repertoires in COVID-19. Overall study: The study drew acute and convalescent COVID-19 samples from the United States, Italy and Spain. From T cells, B-cell-depleted T cells, or PBMCs came the material, which was cDNA or gDNA.

V lost 4 bases to trimming and J lost 11 bases; unmatched junction nucleotides: 8. Looked up from germline, CDR1 is LNHDA and CDR2 is SQIVND (reference sequence). The CDR3 has 15 residues. The assay was immunoSEQ multiplex PCR, and TCRdb's table has in-frame clones only and misses some. This sample carries about 15,000 clones, about 83% of them seen once, and the ten largest clones take 17%. This TCR was recovered from a human donor with active COVID-19. The donor label of this sample is uncertain. The sequenced sample consisted of peripheral blood. The chain links TRBV19 to TRBJ1-6; 10 bases line up with TRBD1. The CDR3 DNA follows: TGTGCCAGTAGTAGGGCGGGACAGGGGTTAGCACCCCTCCACTTT. This encodes CASSRAGQGLAPLHF.